The 23 T cell receptor beta chains below were found in one sample sequenced in a study of vaccination and CD4 T cells after COVID-19. Treatment meaning: roughly ten-day PBMC culture with coronavirus spike peptide pools or control peptides (ViraFEST assay). An Oncomine TCR Beta short-read assay was used to sequence the DNA from cultured CD4+ T cells. TCRdb re-called the PCR reads through MiXCR, storing one row per CDR3 protein. The sample lists roughly 9,000 distinct CDR3 sequences; around 59% were seen once. No antigen has been assigned to these receptors. Input material: CD4+ T cells from blood, cultured in vitro. These receptors originate from a human donor who had recovered from COVID-19.

This chain uses TRBV20-1 with TRBJ2-5; D perhaps matches TRBD1 (6 bases). Looked up from germline, CDR1 is DFQATT and CDR2 is SNEGSKA (reference sequence). V gave up 4 bases and J gave up 3 bases, with 9 bases separating them. This CDR3 has 12 residues. The CDR3 coding sequence is TGCAGTGCTACCGGGACAAAAGAGACCCAGTACTTC. Its protein product is CSATGTKETQYF.

V and J are TRBV20-1 and TRBJ1-1, with a possible D match to TRBD1 (6 bases). The germline V gene has CDR1 DFQATT and CDR2 SNEGSKA (reference sequence). The CDR3 consists of 13 residues. The ends were cut back, 3 bases at V and 3 bases at J, with 11 bases in the middle. The CDR3 loop is CSASRNRDTEAFF. The CDR3 nucleotides read TGCAGTGCTAGTCGGAACAGGGACACTGAAGCTTTCTTT.

This chain joins TRBV6-1 and TRBJ1-1; D perhaps matches TRBD1 (6 bases). This CDR3 has 12 amino acids. Trimming removed 6 bases from V and 4 bases from J, with 9 bases in between. Per germline, CDR1 MNHNS and CDR2 SASEGT. CDR3: CASRQGGTEAFF. The CDR3 region has the DNA TGTGCCAGCAGACAGGGTGGCACTGAAGCTTTCTTT.

This clonotype has a handful of counts. This rearrangement joins TRBV29-1 to TRBJ1-5; D gene unclear. Looked up from germline, CDR1 is SQVTM and CDR2 is ANQGSEA. V lost 6 bases and J lost 11, with 17 bases in between. The CDR3 extends over 12 amino acids. The CDR3 spells CSVRDPVGTQHF. The CDR3 bases are TGCAGCGTCCGGGATCCGGTGGGGACCCAGCATTTT.

This clonotype was observed a handful of times. J is TRBJ2-1 and V is TRBV20-1, with 7 bases lining up with TRBD2. With 6 bases clipped from V and 8 bases from J, the junction kept 7 bases outside the gene matches. CDR1 DFQATT and CDR2 SNEGSKA come from the germline V gene (reference sequence). The CDR3 extends over 12 amino acids. The CDR3 DNA reads TGCAGTGCCAGGGAGGGCCATGATGAGCAGTTCTTC. This translates into CSAREGHDEQFF.

This clonotype was counted a single time. The V and J genes are TRBV5-5 and TRBJ2-7; 9 nucleotides agree with TRBD2. V was clipped by 3 bases and J by 5 bases; unmatched bases: 6. The CDR3 covers 14 residues. CDR1 is SGHKS, CDR2 YYEKEE, per germline (reference sequence). The CDR3 DNA reads as TGTGCCAGCAGCTGGGCCGGGACTAGCAACGAGCAGTACTTC. This encodes CASSWAGTSNEQYF.

This clonotype has a single count. V usage is TRBV28 and J usage is TRBJ2-7, with no clear D. Germline V gene data show CDR1 as MDHEN and CDR2 as SYDVKM. V dropped 4 bases and J dropped 6 bases, with 10 bases sitting between them. This CDR3 comprises 12 residues. The CDR3 DNA follows: TGTGCCAGCAGTTCTGGGGTTTCCGAGCAGTACTTC. Protein product: CASSSGVSEQYF.

The chain combines TRBV6-1 with TRBJ2-7; 8 positions match TRBD1. CDR3 length equals 12 residues. Trimming took 10 bases from V and 5 from J; bases not matched to a gene: 7. The germline V gene encodes CDR1 MNHNS and CDR2 SASEGT. The CDR3 spells CATTDRVDEQYF. The CDR3 DNA sequence: TGTGCCACCACGGACAGGGTGGACGAGCAGTACTTC.

The CDR3, as DNA: TGTGCCAGCAGTGAAGTCCCATCCTACGAGCAGTACTTC. Translating it yields CASSEVPSYEQYF. The V call is TRBV6-1, the J call TRBJ2-7; D unclear. The CDR3 length is 13 residues. Trimming cost V 1 base and J 1 base, with 5 bases left between them. CDR1 MNHNS and CDR2 SASEGT come from the germline V gene.

V gene TRBV20-1 combines with J gene TRBJ2-7; the D gene is possibly TRBD2 (7 bases). Germline assignment: CDR1 DFQATT and CDR2 SNEGSKA (reference sequence). The CDR3 sequence is 12 residues long. Here the CDR3 reads CSATRGGYEQYF. The CDR3 bases are TGCAGCGCCACTAGGGGGGGCTACGAGCAGTACTTC.

V usage is TRBV7-2 and J usage is TRBJ2-7; D ambiguous. The germline V gene encodes CDR1 SGHTA and CDR2 FQGNSA. Between the trimmed V and J ends, which lost 3 bases and 7 bases, there was a span of 13 bases. The CDR3 runs 13 residues. For the CDR3, the DNA is TGTGCCAGCAGCTTGAACACGGTAGGGGAGCAGTACTTC. This translates into CASSLNTVGEQYF.

Comments on this clonotype: No conserved phenylalanine or tryptophan ends this CDR3, so it is likely a read error. The rearrangement joins TRBV20-1 to TRBJ1-2; 7 bases match TRBD1. The junction had 9 bases not matched to a gene; V was cut back by 8 bases and J by 6 bases. CDR3 length: 12 amino acids. CDR1 is DFQATT, CDR2 SNEGSKA, per germline (reference sequence). CDR3 coding DNA: TGCAGTACCCTTGACAGGGTACATGGCTACACCCTC. Protein sequence: CSTLDRVHGYTL.

The genes are TRBV20-1 and TRBJ1-5; D might be TRBD1 (5 bases). Germline CDR1 reads DFQATT; CDR2 reads SNEGSKA (reference sequence). This CDR3 has 13 residues. Trimming cost V 4 bases and J 5 bases, with 12 bases left between them. The CDR3: CSAKVQGHQPQHF. The CDR3 nucleotides are TGCAGTGCTAAGGTTCAGGGCCATCAGCCCCAGCATTTT.

This chain uses TRBV20-1 with TRBJ2-7; D might be TRBD2 (6 bases). The CDR3 length is 13 residues. Per germline, CDR1 DFQATT and CDR2 SNEGSKA (reference sequence). Trimming left V 3 bases short and J 0 bases short, with 9 bases between. The CDR3 loop reads CSARGGYSYEQYF. The CDR3 nucleotides read TGCAGTGCTAGGGGGGGTTACTCCTACGAGCAGTACTTC.

The CDR3: CATSRFTRGQETQYF. The CDR3 DNA follows: TGTGCCACCAGCAGATTCACCCGGGGCCAAGAGACCCAGTACTTC. The J gene is TRBJ2-5, the V gene TRBV15; D is perhaps TRBD2 (5 bases). Germline CDR1 LNHNV, CDR2 YYDKDF (reference sequence). The CDR3 is 15 residues long. Trimming took 2 bases from V and 1 from J, leaving 11 bases between them.

V and J are TRBV11-3 and TRBJ2-5; 8 nucleotides match TRBD1. Germline CDR1 is SGHNT and CDR2 is YENEEA. Trimming removed 5 bases from V and 4 bases from J; junction bases left unmatched: 6. This CDR3 comprises 14 residues. DNA for the CDR3: TGTGCCAGCAGCGCCGCAGGGGGCGCAGAGACCCAGTACTTC. It encodes CASSAAGGAETQYF.

In this sample, this clonotype turned up a few times. The rearrangement joins TRBV7-2 to TRBJ2-5, with D tentatively TRBD2 (5 bases). CDR1 is SGHTA and CDR2 is FQGNSA in the germline V gene. V lost 7 bases and J 5 bases, leaving 14 bases between the germline ends. CDR3 length: 13 amino acids. CDR3 sequence reads: CASTPLQRETQYF. Written as DNA, the CDR3 is TGTGCCAGCACCCCTCTCCAGCGGGAGACCCAGTACTTC.

In this sample, this clonotype turned up a few times. The chain joins TRBV6-1 to TRBJ2-5; TRBD2 agrees at 7 bases. Unmatched junction bases numbered 6, after V lost 9 bases and J lost 5 bases. This CDR3 region has 12 residues. The germline gives CDR1 MNHNS, CDR2 SASEGT. This CDR3 is CASGRGGETQYF. CDR3 DNA: TGTGCCAGTGGAAGGGGAGGGGAGACCCAGTACTTC.

The V call is TRBV7-7, the J call TRBJ2-5; a possible D gene is TRBD2 (7 bases). The ends were cut back, 5 bases at V and 2 bases at J, with 15 bases in the middle. The CDR3 contains 15 residues. The germline gives CDR1 SSHAT, CDR2 FNYEAQ (reference sequence). The chain's CDR3 is CASSLGGDPQETQYF. The CDR3 DNA sequence: TGTGCCAGCAGCCTAGGGGGGGACCCACAAGAGACCCAGTACTTC.

The chain combines TRBV15 with TRBJ2-7, with 9 bases fitting TRBD1. CDR1 is LNHNV, CDR2 YYDKDF, per germline (reference sequence). The CDR3 has 16 amino acids. V gave up 1 base and J gave up 0 bases; unmatched junction bases: 4. The CDR3 bases are TGTGCCACCAGCAGAGGGACAGGGGCCAGCTCCTACGAGCAGTACTTC. Translated: CATSRGTGASSYEQYF.

V gene TRBV7-8 combines with J gene TRBJ2-1; D may be TRBD1 or TRBD2 (5 bases each). The CDR3 contains 14 residues. V lost 5 bases to trimming and J lost 6 bases, with 14 bases between them. CDR1 and CDR2 from the germline V gene are SGHVS and FQNEAQ. The CDR3 coding sequence is TGTGCCAGCAGCCCATACCGGGGCCCCAATGAGCAGTTCTTC. Translation: CASSPYRGPNEQFF.

The chain joins TRBV28 to TRBJ2-7, with a weak D call TRBD2 (7 bases). The CDR3 length is 12 residues. Germline V gene lookup returns CDR1 MDHEN and CDR2 SYDVKM. V shed 5 bases and J shed 6 bases, with 11 bases lying between them. For the CDR3, the DNA is TGTGCCAGCAGTAGGGGGGGGCTCGAGCAGTACTTC. It is translated as CASSRGGLEQYF.

The rearrangement joins TRBV7-2 to TRBJ1-5; 7 bases agree with TRBD1. Germline loops: CDR1 SGHTA, CDR2 FQGNSA. This CDR3 is 15 amino acids long. The J segment lost 4 bases and the V segment lost 5 bases, leaving 8 bases of the junction unmatched. CDR3 nucleotide sequence: TGTGCCAGCAGCGCAGGAACAGGGGTGAATCAGCCCCAGCATTTT. It yields the protein CASSAGTGVNQPQHF. Full variable domain (outside the CDR3, taken from reference TRBV7-2 and TRBJ1-5): GAGVSQSPSNKVTEKGKDVELRCDPISGHTALYWYRQSLGQGLEFLIYFQGNSAPDKSGLPSDRFSAERTGGSVSTLTIQRTQQEDSAVYLCASSAGTGVNQPQHFGDGTRLSIL.